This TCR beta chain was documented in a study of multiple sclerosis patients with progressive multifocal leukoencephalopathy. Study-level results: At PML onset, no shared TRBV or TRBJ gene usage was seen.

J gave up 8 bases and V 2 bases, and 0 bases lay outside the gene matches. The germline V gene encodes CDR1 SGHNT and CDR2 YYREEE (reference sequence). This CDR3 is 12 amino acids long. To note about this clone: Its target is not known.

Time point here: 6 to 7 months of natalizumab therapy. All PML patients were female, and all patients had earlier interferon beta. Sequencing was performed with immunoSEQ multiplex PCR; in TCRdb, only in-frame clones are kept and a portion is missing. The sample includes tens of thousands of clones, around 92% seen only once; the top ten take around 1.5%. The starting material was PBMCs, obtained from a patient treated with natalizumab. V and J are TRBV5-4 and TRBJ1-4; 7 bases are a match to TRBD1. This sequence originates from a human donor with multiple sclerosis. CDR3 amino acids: CASSLGGEKLFF. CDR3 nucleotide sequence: TGTGCCAGCAGCTTAGGGGGCGAAAAACTGTTTTTT.